The clone carrying this TCR beta chain was counted once. These data come from a study of cytomegalovirus exposure and HLA in healthy donors. CDR3 length equals 14 residues. Trimming left V 2 bases short and J 5 bases short, with 15 bases between. CDR1 and CDR2 (germline): GTSNPN, SVGIG (reference sequence). The study ran its PCR with 60 Vbeta and 13 Jbeta primers. Method: immunoSEQ multiplex PCR; TCRdb's copy keeps in-frame clones and lacks some. Of 120,000 to 150,000 clones detected, 73% appear once; the ten largest clones hold about 1.5%. Donors consisted of healthy bone marrow donors. The sequence came from a woman under 30 in good health and CMV-seronegative. The material sequenced was PBMCs. The chain has TRBV30 and TRBJ1-1; maybe TRBD1 (5 bases). CDR3 nucleotides: TGTGCCTGGAGTCCGGGACTCTCGGGAACTGAAGCTTTCTTT. This codes for CAWSPGLSGTEAFF. Complete variable domain (other parts from reference TRBV30 and TRBJ1-1): SQTIHQWPATLVQPVGSPLSLECTVEGTSNPNLYWYRQAAGRGLQLLFYSVGIGQISSEVPQNLSASRPQDRQFILSSKKLLLSDSGFYLCAWSPGLSGTEAFFGQGTRLTVV.